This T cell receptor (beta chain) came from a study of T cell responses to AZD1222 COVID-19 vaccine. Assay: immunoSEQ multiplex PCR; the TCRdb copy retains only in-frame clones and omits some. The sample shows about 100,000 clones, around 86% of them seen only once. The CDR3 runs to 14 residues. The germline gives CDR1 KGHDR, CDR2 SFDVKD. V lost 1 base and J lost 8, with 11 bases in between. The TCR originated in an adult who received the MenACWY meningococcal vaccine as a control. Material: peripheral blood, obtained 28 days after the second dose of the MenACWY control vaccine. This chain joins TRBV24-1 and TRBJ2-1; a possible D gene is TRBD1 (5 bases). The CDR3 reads CATSDFRVRHEQFF. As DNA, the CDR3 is TGTGCCACCAGTGATTTCAGGGTTCGGCATGAGCAGTTCTTC.